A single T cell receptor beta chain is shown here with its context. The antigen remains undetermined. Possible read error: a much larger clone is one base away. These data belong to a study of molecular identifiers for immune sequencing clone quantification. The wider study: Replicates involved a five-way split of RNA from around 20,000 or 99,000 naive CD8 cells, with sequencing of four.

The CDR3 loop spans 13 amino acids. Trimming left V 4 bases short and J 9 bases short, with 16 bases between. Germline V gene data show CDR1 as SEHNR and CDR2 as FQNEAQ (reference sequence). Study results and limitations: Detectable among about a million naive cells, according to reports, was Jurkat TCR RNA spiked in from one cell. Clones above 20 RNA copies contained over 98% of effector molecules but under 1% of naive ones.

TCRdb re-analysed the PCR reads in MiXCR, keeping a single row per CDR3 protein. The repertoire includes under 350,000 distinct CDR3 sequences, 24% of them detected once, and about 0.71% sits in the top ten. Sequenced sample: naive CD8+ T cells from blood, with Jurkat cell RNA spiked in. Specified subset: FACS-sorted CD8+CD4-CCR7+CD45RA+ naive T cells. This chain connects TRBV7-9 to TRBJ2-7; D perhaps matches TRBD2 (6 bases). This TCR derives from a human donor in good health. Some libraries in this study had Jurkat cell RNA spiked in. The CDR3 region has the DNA TGTGCCAGCAGCTGGCCCGGGGGTTGGGGGCAGTACTTC. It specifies CASSWPGGWGQYF.